A single sample is the source of the 30 T cell receptor beta chains below, sequenced in a study of blood T cells in healthy people across ages. It was with a sample-barcoded 5' primer and a J-beta primer mix that a second PCR of about 6 to 12 cycles was run. TCRdb re-analysed the 5' RACE reads in MiXCR, keeping a single row per CDR3 protein. The table shows hundreds of thousands of distinct CDR3 sequences, with about 62% occurring only once. The sample consisted of blood. These receptors all come from a man younger than 40 in good health.

This clonotype was found a few times. The chain combines TRBV29-1 with TRBJ2-6; 10 bases align to TRBD1. Germline V lookup: CDR1 SQVTM, CDR2 ANQGSEA. V gave up 6 bases and J gave up 3 bases; unmatched junction bases: 11. The CDR3 covers 17 residues. In DNA, the CDR3 is TGCAGCGTCGCCGGTGACAGGGGGCTTGGTGGGGCCAACGTCCTGACTTTC. Amino acid sequence: CSVAGDRGLGGANVLTF.

This clonotype was counted a few times. The chain joins TRBV7-9 to TRBJ1-2; D uncertain. Looked up from germline, CDR1 is SEHNR and CDR2 is FQNEAQ (reference sequence). The CDR3 has 15 amino acids. Trimming left V 1 base short and J 3 bases short, with 12 bases between. Written as DNA, the CDR3 is TGTGCCAGCAGCTTAGTCCCGGCCGGCTACTATGGCTACACCTTC. Translated: CASSLVPAGYYGYTF.

This clonotype has only one observation. The CDR3 DNA reads as TGTGCCAGCAGTTATAGCGGGGGGCCGAACCAAGAGACCCAGTACTTC. It yields the protein CASSYSGGPNQETQYF. The chain carries TRBV6-2 or TRBV6-3 and TRBJ2-5; 10 bases agree with TRBD2. The V gene's germline CDR1 is MNHEY and CDR2 SVGEGT. V lost 3 bases, J lost 0 bases, and 4 bases stayed unmatched. CDR3 length: 16 amino acids.

Ten or more counts support this clonotype. The chain employs TRBV29-1 and TRBJ2-7; the match to TRBD2 covers 7 bases. Unmatched junction bases numbered 0, after V lost 2 bases and J lost 2 bases. The CDR3 consists of 12 residues. The germline CDR1 and CDR2 sequences are SQVTM and ANQGSEA. CDR3 coding DNA: TGCAGCGTTGAAAGCGGGGCCTACGAGCAGTACTTC. It translates to CSVESGAYEQYF.

With regard to this clonotype: Mismatch with germline at one junction end may stem from a read error. The chain employs TRBV4-1 and TRBJ2-1, with 13 bases aligning to TRBD2. Per the germline V gene, CDR1 is MGHRA and CDR2 is YSYEKL. CDR3 size: 17 residues. The CDR3 nucleotides are TGCGCCAGCAGCCTCCGGACTAGCGGGGGCCACTACAATGGGCAGTTCTTC. It codes for CASSLRTSGGHYNGQFF.

The gene calls are TRBV9 and TRBJ1-1; D gene uncertain. Trimming cost V 1 base and J 1 base, with 14 bases left between them. From germline, CDR1 is SGDLS and CDR2 YYNGEE. CDR3 length equals 16 residues. The DNA for the CDR3 is TGTGCCAGCAGCGTAAGTCCCTCGGGAGGGAACACTGAAGCTTTCTTT. This encodes CASSVSPSGGNTEAFF.

Remarks on this clonotype: At one end the junction does not follow the germline gene, possibly because of a read error. The chain combines TRBV27 with TRBJ2-1; 9 bases agree with TRBD2. CDR1 and CDR2 (germline): MNHEY, SMNVEV (reference sequence). The CDR3 totals 16 residues. For the CDR3, the DNA is TGTGCCAGCAGTCAAGCGCTAGCGGGGTACTACAATGAGCAGTTATTC. This sequence encodes CASSQALAGYYNEQLF.

The rearrangement uses TRBV6-2 or TRBV6-3 and TRBJ2-3, with D possibly being TRBD1 (5 bases). CDR3 size: 15 residues. Germline V gives CDR1 MNHEY, CDR2 SVGEGT. Trimming took 2 bases from V and 0 from J, leaving 9 bases between them. The CDR3 reads CASSYGAASTDTQYF. CDR3 in DNA: TGTGCCAGCAGTTACGGGGCAGCAAGCACAGATACGCAGTATTTT.

The genes are TRBV28 and TRBJ2-1; D not certain. The V end lost 2 bases, the J end lost 9 bases, and 17 bases lay between the germline ends. From germline, CDR1 is MDHEN and CDR2 SYDVKM. The CDR3 contains 15 residues. CDR3 sequence reads: CASSLGSTPFGEQFF. For the CDR3, the DNA is TGTGCCAGCAGTTTAGGTTCTACCCCTTTTGGTGAGCAGTTCTTC.

With respect to this clonotype: The junction differs from germline at one of its ends, possibly a read error. This chain connects TRBV7-3 to TRBJ1-2, with a possible D match to TRBD1 (6 bases). CDR3 length: 14 amino acids. Germline assignment: CDR1 SGHTA and CDR2 FQGTGA. The CDR3 region is CASSPGHSNYGYTF. DNA for the CDR3: TGTGCCAGCAGTCCGGGACACAGCAACTATGGTTACACCTTC.

The V and J genes are TRBV3-1 and TRBJ2-1, with 9 bases fitting TRBD2. The V and J ends lost 4 bases and 8 bases, in that order; junction bases with no gene match: 9. The V gene's germline CDR1 is LGHDT and CDR2 YNNKEL (reference sequence). CDR3 length: 15 amino acids. DNA of the CDR3: TGTGCCAGCAGCCCCCCCCTAGCGGGGATCTATGAGCAGTTCTTC. Protein: CASSPPLAGIYEQFF.

This clonotype was detected only a few times. The chain has TRBV6-6 and TRBJ2-3; 14 nucleotides agree with TRBD2. This CDR3 comprises 16 residues. From germline, CDR1 is MNHNY and CDR2 SVGAGI (reference sequence). V trimming: 6 bases; J trimming: 4 bases; junction bases outside the gene matches: 6. The CDR3 nucleotides read TGTGCCAGCAGGGAAGGACTAGCGGGGGGCGCAGATACGCAGTATTTT. Translation: CASREGLAGGADTQYF.

This chain connects TRBV4-2 to TRBJ2-7; D unclear. Per germline, CDR1 LGHNA and CDR2 YNFKEQ. The CDR3 length is 12 residues. The V end was cut by 3 bases, the J end by 0 bases, with 3 bases between. The CDR3 loop reads CASSHTSYEQYF. CDR3 bases: TGTGCCAGCAGCCATACCTCCTACGAGCAGTACTTC.

The V call is TRBV28, the J call TRBJ1-5; D gene unclear. Per germline, CDR1 MDHEN and CDR2 SYDVKM. CDR3 length: 12 amino acids. V gave up 4 bases and J gave up 7 bases, with 8 bases separating them. CDR3 residues: CASSYHRQPQHF. The CDR3 region has the DNA TGTGCCAGCAGTTACCACAGACAGCCCCAGCATTTT.

The chain joins TRBV6-5 to TRBJ1-1, with D unresolved. Germline V gene sequence: CDR1 MNHEY, CDR2 SVGAGI. The germline V and J ends were trimmed by 2 bases and 1 base, with 5 bases remaining between them. CDR3 length: 13 residues. In nucleotides, the CDR3 is TGTGCCAGCAGTTACGGGGAGAACACTGAAGCTTTCTTT. Protein sequence: CASSYGENTEAFF.

The gene calls are TRBV20-1 and TRBJ2-5; 11 nucleotides align to TRBD2. Germline CDR1 is DFQATT and CDR2 is SNEGSKA (reference sequence). This CDR3 has 17 amino acids. V shed 2 bases and J 11 bases; nucleotides not matched to a gene: 19. Written as DNA, the CDR3 is TGCAGTGCTAGATACAGGACTAGCGGGTTAAGGGGACTAGAGCAGTACTTC. Translated, it gives CSARYRTSGLRGLEQYF.

The CDR3 here is CASSWIAGEVETQYF. The CDR3 DNA is TGTGCCAGCAGCTGGATAGCGGGGGAGGTTGAGACCCAGTACTTC. V and J are TRBV11-2 and TRBJ2-5; TRBD2 agrees at 9 bases. Germline V gene data show CDR1 as SGHAT and CDR2 as FQNNGV. The CDR3 has 15 amino acids. Germline trimming cut 4 bases from V and 5 bases from J; bases unmatched to any gene: 8. Based on the CDR3 plus reference TRBV11-2 and TRBJ2-5, the full variable domain is EAGVAQSPRYKIIEKRQSVAFWCNPISGHATLYWYQQILGQGPKLLIQFQNNGVVDDSQLPKDRFSAERLKGVDSTLKIQPAKLEDSAVYLCASSWIAGEVETQYFGPGTRLLVL.

This clonotype occurred once. V gene TRBV10-3 combines with J gene TRBJ1-2, with 8 bases matching TRBD1. The CDR3 totals 13 residues. V lost 10 bases and J lost 3; bases outside the gene matches: 7. Germline assignment: CDR1 ENHRY and CDR2 SYGVKD. CDR3: CATATGDHYGYTF. CDR3 in DNA: TGTGCCACTGCGACAGGGGATCACTATGGCTACACCTTC.

Here the CDR3 reads CASSFGLYWEQYF. DNA of the CDR3: TGTGCCAGCAGTTTTGGACTATATTGGGAGCAGTACTTC. The gene calls are TRBV6-2 or TRBV6-3 and TRBJ2-5; weak D call: TRBD2 (6 bases). Germline loops: CDR1 MNHEY, CDR2 SVGEGT. The CDR3 is made up of 13 amino acids. V lost 4 bases and J 11 bases, leaving 17 bases between the germline ends.

V and J are TRBV20-1 and TRBJ1-6; D gene ambiguous. The CDR3 runs 16 residues. Germline values: CDR1 DFQATT, CDR2 SNEGSKA (reference sequence). V lost 4 bases, J lost 7 bases, and 20 bases lay in between. The CDR3 region is CSATRQADGENSPLHF. Here the CDR3 DNA reads TGCAGTGCTACCAGGCAGGCAGACGGTGAAAATTCACCCCTCCACTTT.

This clonotype occurred many times. J is TRBJ2-1 and V is TRBV29-1; 7 nucleotides line up with TRBD1. V trimming: 4 bases; J trimming: 0 bases; junction bases outside the gene matches: 6. The CDR3 spans 15 residues. Germline CDR1 is SQVTM and CDR2 is ANQGSEA. The CDR3 protein is CSVAGDSSSYNEQFF. In DNA, the CDR3 is TGCAGCGTTGCAGGGGACAGCAGCTCCTACAATGAGCAGTTCTTC.

This chain uses TRBV7-2 with TRBJ2-7, with 14 positions matching TRBD2. V shed 3 bases and J 0 bases; nucleotides not matched to a gene: 4. CDR1 is SGHTA and CDR2 is FQGNSA in the germline V gene. The CDR3 is 17 amino acids. DNA for the CDR3: TGTGCCAGCAGCTTTCGGACTAGCGGGGGGCCCTCCTACGAGCAGTACTTC. Translating gives CASSFRTSGGPSYEQYF.

This clonotype was detected only a few times. V and J are TRBV7-9 and TRBJ1-2; D is unclear. V lost 5 bases and J lost 4, with 8 bases in between. The length of the CDR3 is 12 residues. Germline assignment: CDR1 SEHNR and CDR2 FQNEAQ (reference sequence). In DNA, the CDR3 is TGTGCCAGCAGCACGGAGCCCTATGGCTACACCTTC. It yields the protein CASSTEPYGYTF.

This sequence joins TRBV4-3 and TRBJ2-7; unclear D gene. The DNA end is a closer match to TRBJ2-1, so the J assignment may be wrong. CDR1 LGHNA and CDR2 YSLEER come from the germline V gene. The CDR3 is made up of 14 amino acids. CDR3 nucleotides: TGCGCCAGCAGCCAGGATCGGAACGCATGGGGGCAGTTCTTC. This gives the protein CASSQDRNAWGQFF.

In regard to this clonotype: One end of the junction fails to match germline, which may point to a read error. J is TRBJ1-2 and V is TRBV13, with 7 bases that match TRBD1. The CDR3 extends over 13 amino acids. The germline V gene encodes CDR1 PRHDT and CDR2 FYEKMQ (reference sequence). This CDR3 reads CASSTDRAYGHTF. DNA for the CDR3: TGTGCCAGCAGCACAGACAGGGCTTATGGCCACACCTTC. The full variable domain, its missing parts supplied by reference TRBV13 and TRBJ1-2, is AAGVIQSPRHLIKEKRETATLKCYPIPRHDTVYWYQQGPGQDPQFLISFYEKMQSDKGSIPDRFSAQQFSDYHSELNMSSLELGDSALYFCASSTDRAYGHTFGSGTRLTVV.

This clonotype was counted between two and nine times. The V and J genes are TRBV20-1 and TRBJ2-7; D not certain. The CDR3 is made up of 11 amino acids. Germline loops: CDR1 DFQATT, CDR2 SNEGSKA (reference sequence). The V end was cut by 3 bases, the J end by 0 bases, with 3 bases between. In nucleotides, the CDR3 is TGCAGTGCTAGGCCCTCCTACGAGCAGTACTTC. This codes for CSARPSYEQYF.

The V and J genes are TRBV7-8 and TRBJ2-2; 14 positions agree with TRBD2. Germline-derived CDR1 and CDR2 are SGHVS and FQNEAQ. With 3 bases clipped from V and 3 bases from J, the junction kept 9 bases outside the gene matches. CDR3 length: 19 amino acids. The CDR3 loop is CASSFGTSGSLGHTGELFF. The CDR3 nucleotides read TGTGCCAGCAGCTTCGGGACTAGCGGGAGCCTGGGGCACACCGGGGAGCTGTTTTTT.

V gene TRBV4-2 combines with J gene TRBJ1-4; D remains unclear. CDR3 size: 14 residues. From germline, CDR1 is LGHNA and CDR2 YNFKEQ. The V gene lost 0 bases and the J gene lost 8 bases, with 10 bases spanning the gap. CDR3 sequence reads: CASSQDRWNEKLFF. CDR3 nucleotides: TGTGCCAGCAGCCAAGACCGTTGGAACGAAAAACTGTTTTTT.

V is TRBV7-2 and J is TRBJ2-7, with TRBD1 as a possible D gene (6 bases). The CDR3 extends over 14 amino acids. Trimming left V 1 base short and J 4 bases short, with 11 bases between. CDR1 is SGHTA and CDR2 is FQGNSA in the germline V gene. The chain's CDR3 is CASSLGLGTYEQYF. As DNA, the CDR3 is TGTGCCAGCAGCTTAGGTCTGGGGACATACGAGCAGTACTTC.

V gene TRBV5-6 combines with J gene TRBJ2-4; D is uncertain. Trimming cost V 0 bases and J 2 bases, with 9 bases left between them. Germline CDR1 is SGHDT and CDR2 is YYEEEE. The CDR3 runs to 15 residues. CDR3 sequence: CASSLAVSTKNIQYF. The CDR3 DNA reads as TGTGCCAGCAGCTTGGCCGTCAGTACCAAAAACATTCAGTACTTC.